What follows are 26 T cell receptor beta chains derived from one specimen sequenced in a study of T cell clones after liver transplantation. TCRdb keeps only in-frame clones here, not all; method: immunoSEQ multiplex PCR. The sample records some 110,000 clones, around 86% being singletons. Sequences were derived from CD4+ T cells from blood, sampled before liver transplant. Receptors were obtained from a human donor who received a liver transplant.

The chain is built from TRBV4-1 and TRBJ2-7, with 14 bases identical to TRBD2. CDR1 is MGHRA and CDR2 is YSYEKL in the germline V gene. The V gene end was trimmed by 5 bases and the J gene end by 3 bases; junction bases not matched to a gene: 6. The CDR3 loop spans 16 amino acids. In DNA form, the CDR3 reads TGCGCCAGCAGCGGACTAGCGGGAGGTACGCACTACGAGCAGTACTTC. Protein sequence: CASSGLAGGTHYEQYF.

The rearrangement joins TRBV7-8 to TRBJ2-3; 11 nucleotides agree with TRBD1. The V gene end was trimmed by 4 bases and the J gene end by 15 bases; junction bases not matched to a gene: 9. The CDR3 covers 13 residues. From germline, CDR1 is SGHVS and CDR2 FQNEAQ. In DNA form, the CDR3 reads TGTGCCAGCAGCTCAGCCACCGGGACAGGGGGTTATTTT. It is translated as CASSSATGTGGYF.

J is TRBJ1-5 and V is TRBV15; tentatively, D is TRBD1 (6 bases). CDR1 is LNHNV, CDR2 YYDKDF, per germline (reference sequence). V lost 3 bases and J lost 1, with 19 bases in between. The CDR3 runs to 18 residues. The chain's CDR3 is CATSSQGLGGLSNQPQHF. The CDR3 DNA reads as TGTGCCACCAGCAGCCAAGGGCTCGGGGGCCTAAGCAATCAGCCCCAGCATTTT.

This chain joins TRBV4-2 and TRBJ1-6; possible D gene TRBD1, 6 bases. The CDR3 sequence is 16 residues long. The V and J ends lost 0 bases and 7 bases respectively, with 13 bases between them. Per the germline V gene, CDR1 is LGHNA and CDR2 is YNFKEQ. The CDR3, as DNA: TGTGCCAGCAGCCAAGATGCGGGGGGCCCGAATTCACCCCTCCACTTT. It encodes CASSQDAGGPNSPLHF.

The chain links TRBV10-2 to TRBJ1-6; a weak D match, TRBD1 (5 bases). Deletions cut 3 bases from V and 6 bases from J, with 9 bases between. Looked up from germline, CDR1 is WSHSY and CDR2 is SAAADI. The CDR3 is made up of 14 amino acids. The CDR3 loop reads CASSETGGNSPLHF. The DNA of the CDR3 is TGCGCCAGCAGTGAAACCGGGGGTAATTCACCCCTCCACTTT.

J is TRBJ2-1 and V is TRBV28; D is uncertain. Trimming shortened V by 10 bases and J by 0 bases, and 13 bases separated the two germline ends. The CDR3 spans 14 residues. Germline-derived CDR1 and CDR2 are MDHEN and SYDVKM. CDR3 DNA: TGTGCCACCCAAATAGTCTCCTCCTACAATGAGCAGTTCTTC. It specifies CATQIVSSYNEQFF.

The rearrangement joins TRBV7-2 to TRBJ1-1, with D unresolved. This CDR3 has 16 residues. Trimming took off 2 bases at V and 6 bases at J, with 19 bases between the two ends. Germline assignment: CDR1 SGHTA and CDR2 FQGNSA. CDR3 residues: CASSLKSVGSMAEAFF. DNA for the CDR3: TGTGCCAGCAGCTTAAAGTCAGTGGGGTCGATGGCTGAAGCTTTCTTT.

This sequence joins TRBV14 and TRBJ1-2, with no clear D. The V end was cut by 8 bases, the J end by 3 bases, with 10 bases between. This CDR3 contains 12 residues. The germline CDR1 and CDR2 sequences are SGHDN and FVKESK. The CDR3 coding sequence is TGTGCCAGCGGGGTCCTCGACTATGGCTACACCTTC. This encodes CASGVLDYGYTF.

The J gene is TRBJ1-3, the V gene TRBV6-6, with 8 bases fitting TRBD1. There are 15 residues in the CDR3. The V gene end was trimmed by 4 bases and the J gene end by 4 bases; junction bases not matched to a gene: 6. Germline V lookup: CDR1 MNHNY, CDR2 SVGAGI (reference sequence). The CDR3 nucleotides read TGTGCCAGCAGTTGGGACAGGTTCGACGGAAACACCATATATTTT. Amino acid sequence: CASSWDRFDGNTIYF.

The CDR3, as DNA: TGTGCCAGCAGCTCCCGGACAGGGGACTACGAGCAGTACTTC. Protein sequence: CASSSRTGDYEQYF. The chain employs TRBV7-2 and TRBJ2-7; 9 bases map to TRBD1. Germline loops: CDR1 SGHTA, CDR2 FQGNSA. This CDR3 has 14 amino acids. V was pared by 4 bases and J by 3 bases, with 4 bases of the junction left unmatched.

The genes are TRBV18 and TRBJ2-7; 9 bases align to TRBD1. J was trimmed by 4 bases and V by 2 bases; bases with no gene match: 12. The V gene's germline CDR1 is KGHSH and CDR2 LQKENI. CDR3 length: 17 amino acids. Written as DNA, the CDR3 is TGTGCCAGCTCACCAAGGGTACTCGGACAGGGGATTTACGAGCAGTACTTC. It specifies CASSPRVLGQGIYEQYF. Complete variable domain (other parts from reference TRBV18 and TRBJ2-7): NAGVMQNPRHLVRRRGQEARLRCSPMKGHSHVYWYRQLPEEGLKFMVYLQKENIIDESGMPKERFSAEFPKEGPSILRIQQVVRGDSAAYFCASSPRVLGQGIYEQYFGPGTRLTVT.

V gene TRBV28 combines with J gene TRBJ1-5; 7 bases are a match to TRBD1. The V and J ends lost 2 bases and 6 bases, in that order; junction bases with no gene match: 10. Germline V gene lookup returns CDR1 MDHEN and CDR2 SYDVKM. The CDR3 is made up of 16 amino acids. CDR3 amino acids: CASSLSGGGASQPQHF. For the CDR3, the DNA is TGTGCCAGCAGTTTAAGTGGAGGGGGCGCGTCTCAGCCCCAGCATTTT.

V gene TRBV2 combines with J gene TRBJ1-4; perhaps TRBD1 as D (6 bases). Trimming removed 8 bases from V and 8 bases from J, with 18 bases in between. The CDR3 extends over 14 amino acids. Germline lookup yields CDR1 SNHLY and CDR2 FYNNEI. CDR3 sequence reads: CASLYGTSSEKLFF. The CDR3 bases are TGTGCCAGCCTCTACGGGACATCGAGCGAAAAACTGTTTTTT. Supplemented by reference TRBV2 and TRBJ1-4, the full variable domain reads EPEVTQTPSHQVTQMGQEVILRCVPISNHLYFYWYRQILGQKVEFLVSFYNNEISEKSEIFDDQFSVERPDGSNFTLKIRSTKLEDSAMYFCASLYGTSSEKLFFGSGTQLSVL.

The genes are TRBV10-3 and TRBJ2-7; D is uncertain. Germline-derived CDR1 and CDR2 are ENHRY and SYGVKD. The V end lost 0 bases, the J end lost 5 bases, and 14 bases lay between the germline ends. The CDR3 length is 15 residues. This chain's CDR3 is CAISESLVGSDEQYF. The CDR3, as DNA: TGTGCCATCAGTGAGTCTTTGGTGGGCTCGGACGAGCAGTACTTC.

CDR3 loop: CASSLLARQEQFF. As DNA, the CDR3 is TGTGCCAGCAGCCTCCTAGCGCGCCAAGAGCAGTTCTTC. The chain recombines TRBV7-3 with TRBJ2-1; possible D gene TRBD2, 6 bases. V lost 5 bases and J 10 bases, leaving 15 bases between the germline ends. The length of the CDR3 is 13 residues. CDR1 and CDR2 (germline): SGHTA, FQGTGA. Filled out from reference TRBV7-3 and TRBJ2-1, the complete variable domain reads GAGVSQTPSNKVTEKGKYVELRCDPISGHTALYWYRQSLGQGPEFLIYFQGTGAADDSGLPNDRFFAVRPEGSVSTLKIQRTERGDSAVYLCASSLLARQEQFFGPGTRLTVL.

V and J are TRBV5-1 and TRBJ1-5; weak D call: TRBD1 (6 bases). This CDR3 contains 14 residues. CDR1 and CDR2 (germline): SGHRS, YFSETQ. V was pared by 1 base and J by 3 bases, with 8 bases between. Here the CDR3 reads CASSLTGPNQPQHF. CDR3 coding DNA: TGCGCCAGCAGCTTGACAGGGCCCAATCAGCCCCAGCATTTT.

The chain carries TRBV7-9 and TRBJ2-3, with D possibly being TRBD1 (5 bases). The CDR3 runs 16 residues. Trimming took off 5 bases at V and 6 bases at J, with 21 bases between the two ends. Germline CDR1 and CDR2: SEHNR and FQNEAQ (reference sequence). The CDR3 protein is CASSPPGAGLRDTQYF. CDR3 bases: TGTGCCAGCAGCCCCCCTGGGGCAGGGCTAAGGGATACGCAGTATTTT.

This clone was seen a single time. The chain joins TRBV4-2 to TRBJ1-4; no definite D call. Trimming pared 0 bases from V and 0 bases from J, leaving 11 bases between. The CDR3 spans 17 residues. Germline CDR1 and CDR2: LGHNA and YNFKEQ. In DNA form, the CDR3 reads TGTGCCAGCAGCCAAGAGGCCCGTGGAGCAACTAATGAAAAACTGTTTTTT. It codes for CASSQEARGATNEKLFF.

The chain is built from TRBV10-3 and TRBJ1-1, with TRBD1 as a possible D gene (5 bases). This CDR3 is built from 13 residues. V lost 7 bases to trimming and J lost 0 bases, with 9 bases between them. From germline, CDR1 is ENHRY and CDR2 SYGVKD. The CDR3 sequence is CAITKDMNTEAFF. In DNA form, the CDR3 reads TGTGCCATCACCAAGGACATGAACACTGAAGCTTTCTTT.

The V gene is TRBV21-1, the J gene TRBJ2-3; the table's D call of TRBD1 was not tested on the DNA. TRBV21-1 is classified as a pseudogene. The CDR3 consists of 13 residues. The CDR3 bases are TGTGCCAGCAGCAAAACAAGCACAGATACGCAGTATTTT. It codes for CASSKTSTDTQYF.

The genes are TRBV6-5 and TRBJ2-1; D call uncertain. CDR3 length equals 12 residues. Trimming took 6 bases from V and 6 from J, leaving 9 bases between them. Germline values: CDR1 MNHEY, CDR2 SVGAGI. CDR3 nucleotide sequence: TGTGCCAGCAGAAAAGACGCCAATGAGCAGTTCTTC. Translated, it gives CASRKDANEQFF.

The V and J genes are TRBV19 and TRBJ1-4; TRBD1 is a possible D gene (6 bases). CDR1 is LNHDA and CDR2 is SQIVND in the germline V gene (reference sequence). CDR3 length equals 14 residues. The V and J ends lost 5 bases and 10 bases respectively, with 17 bases between them. The CDR3, as DNA: TGTGCCAGTAGTCTAGTGAGGACAGCGGGAAAACTGTTTTTT. It codes for CASSLVRTAGKLFF.

V usage is TRBV5-1 and J usage is TRBJ1-6; the D is unclear. The germline CDR1 and CDR2 sequences are SGHRS and YFSETQ. The CDR3 is made up of 17 amino acids. Deletions cut 4 bases from V and 0 bases from J, with 14 bases between. The CDR3 sequence: CASSLTPVSSYNSPLHF. The DNA for the CDR3 is TGCGCCAGCAGCCTGACGCCAGTCAGCTCCTATAATTCACCCCTCCACTTT.

The gene calls are TRBV29-1 and TRBJ2-1, with 11 bases identical to TRBD2. The CDR3 is made up of 15 amino acids. V lost 5 bases to trimming and J lost 9 bases; unmatched junction nucleotides: 12. Germline assignment: CDR1 SQVTM and CDR2 ANQGSEA. CDR3 in amino acids: CSVPTHSGRAAEQFF. The CDR3 DNA reads TGCAGCGTTCCTACCCATAGCGGGAGGGCAGCTGAGCAGTTCTTC.

The rearrangement links TRBV5-4 to TRBJ2-1; 11 nucleotides line up with TRBD2. J was trimmed by 2 bases and V by 1 base; bases with no gene match: 8. The V gene's germline CDR1 is SGHNT and CDR2 YYREEE (reference sequence). This CDR3 has 18 amino acids. The CDR3 is CASSLPSGGQRTYNEQFF. CDR3 coding DNA: TGTGCCAGCAGCTTGCCTAGCGGGGGGCAGCGCACCTACAATGAGCAGTTCTTC. The full variable domain, in which reference TRBV5-4 and TRBJ2-1 provide the parts outside the CDR3, is ETGVTQSPTHLIKTRGQQVTLRCSSQSGHNTVSWYQQALGQGPQFIFQYYREEENGRGNFPPRFSGLQFPNYSSELNVNALELDDSALYLCASSLPSGGQRTYNEQFFGPGTRLTVL.

The chain employs TRBV7-8 and TRBJ1-4; maybe TRBD1 (5 bases). The CDR3 length is 16 residues. Germline CDR1 SGHVS, CDR2 FQNEAQ. V shed 2 bases and J shed 4 bases, with 14 bases lying between them. DNA for the CDR3: TGTGCCAGCAGCTTATTGGGACCCCTTGGTAATGAAAAACTGTTTTTT. Protein sequence: CASSLLGPLGNEKLFF.